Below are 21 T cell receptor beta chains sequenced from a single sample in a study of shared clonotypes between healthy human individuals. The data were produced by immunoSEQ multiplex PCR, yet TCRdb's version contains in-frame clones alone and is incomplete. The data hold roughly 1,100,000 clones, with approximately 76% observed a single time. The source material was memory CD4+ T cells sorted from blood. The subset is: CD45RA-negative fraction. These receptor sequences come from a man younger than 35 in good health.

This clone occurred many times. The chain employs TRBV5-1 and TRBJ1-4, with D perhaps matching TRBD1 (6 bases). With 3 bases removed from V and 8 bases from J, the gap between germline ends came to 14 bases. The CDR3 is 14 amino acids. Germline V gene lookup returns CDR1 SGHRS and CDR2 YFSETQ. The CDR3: CASSSGQKPEKLFF. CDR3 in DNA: TGCGCCAGCAGCTCCGGACAGAAGCCAGAAAAACTGTTTTTT.

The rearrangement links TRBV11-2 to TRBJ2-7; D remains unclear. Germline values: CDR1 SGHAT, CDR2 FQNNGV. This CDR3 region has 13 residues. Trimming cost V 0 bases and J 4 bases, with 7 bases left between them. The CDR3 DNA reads TGTGCCAGCAGCTTAGATGGTAGATACGAGCAGTACTTC. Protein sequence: CASSLDGRYEQYF. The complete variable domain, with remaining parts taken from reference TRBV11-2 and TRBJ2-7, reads EAGVAQSPRYKIIEKRQSVAFWCNPISGHATLYWYQQILGQGPKLLIQFQNNGVVDDSQLPKDRFSAERLKGVDSTLKIQPAKLEDSAVYLCASSLDGRYEQYFGPGTRLTVT.

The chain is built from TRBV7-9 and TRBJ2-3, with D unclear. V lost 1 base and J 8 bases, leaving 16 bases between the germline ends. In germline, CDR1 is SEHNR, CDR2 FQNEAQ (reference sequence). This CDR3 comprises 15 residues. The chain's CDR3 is CASSLGAGPQGTQYF. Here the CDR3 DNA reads TGTGCCAGCAGCTTAGGAGCCGGGCCACAAGGTACGCAGTATTTT. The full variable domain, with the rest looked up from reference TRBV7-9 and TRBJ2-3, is DTGVSQNPRHKITKRGQNVTFRCDPISEHNRLYWYRQTLGQGPEFLTYFQNEAQLEKSRLLSDRFSAERPKGSFSTLEIQRTEQGDSAMYLCASSLGAGPQGTQYFGPGTRLTVL.

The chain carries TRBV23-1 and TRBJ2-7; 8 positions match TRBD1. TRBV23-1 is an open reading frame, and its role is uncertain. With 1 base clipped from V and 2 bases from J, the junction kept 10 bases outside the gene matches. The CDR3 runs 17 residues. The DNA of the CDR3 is TGCGCCAGCAGTCAATGGTGTGGGGACAGGCGAACCTACGAGCAGTACTTC. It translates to CASSQWCGDRRTYEQYF.

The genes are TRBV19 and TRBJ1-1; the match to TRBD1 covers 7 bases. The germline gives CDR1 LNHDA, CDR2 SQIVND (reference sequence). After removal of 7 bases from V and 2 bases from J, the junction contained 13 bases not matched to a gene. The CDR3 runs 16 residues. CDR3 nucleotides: TGTGCCAGTACGCCCGGGAAGGGGGCAAAAAACACTGAAGCTTTCTTT. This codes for CASTPGKGAKNTEAFF.

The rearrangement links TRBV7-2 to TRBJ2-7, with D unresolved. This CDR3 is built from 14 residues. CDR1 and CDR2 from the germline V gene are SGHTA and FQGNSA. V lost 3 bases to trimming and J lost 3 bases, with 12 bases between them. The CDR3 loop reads CASSLGFSYYEQYF. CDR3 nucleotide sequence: TGTGCCAGCAGCTTGGGTTTTTCGTACTACGAGCAGTACTTC.

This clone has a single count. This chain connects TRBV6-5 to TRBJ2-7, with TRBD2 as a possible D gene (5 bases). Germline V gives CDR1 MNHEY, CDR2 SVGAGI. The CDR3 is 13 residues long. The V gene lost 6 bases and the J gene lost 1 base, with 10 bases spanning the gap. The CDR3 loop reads CASSREQSYEQYF. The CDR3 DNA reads TGTGCCAGCAGCCGGGAACAATCCTACGAGCAGTACTTC.

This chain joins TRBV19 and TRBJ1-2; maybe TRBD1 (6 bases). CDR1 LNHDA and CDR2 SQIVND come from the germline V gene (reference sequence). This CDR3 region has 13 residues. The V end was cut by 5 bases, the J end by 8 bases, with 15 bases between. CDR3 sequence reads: CASSGTGIEGYTF. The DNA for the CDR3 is TGTGCCAGTAGTGGCACAGGGATTGAGGGCTACACCTTC.

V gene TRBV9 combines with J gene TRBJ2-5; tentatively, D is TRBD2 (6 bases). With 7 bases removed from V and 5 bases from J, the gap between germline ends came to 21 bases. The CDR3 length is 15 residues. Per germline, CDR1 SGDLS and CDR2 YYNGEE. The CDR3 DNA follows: TGTGCCAGCTCAATCACCCCTTCTCTAGCGGAGACCCAGTACTTC. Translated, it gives CASSITPSLAETQYF.

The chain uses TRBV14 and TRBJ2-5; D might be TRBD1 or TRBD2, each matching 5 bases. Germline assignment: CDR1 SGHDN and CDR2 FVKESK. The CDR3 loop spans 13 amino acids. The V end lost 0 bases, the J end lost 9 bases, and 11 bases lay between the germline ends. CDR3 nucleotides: TGTGCCAGCAGCCAAGATCTCAGAGGGGCCCAGTACTTC. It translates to CASSQDLRGAQYF.

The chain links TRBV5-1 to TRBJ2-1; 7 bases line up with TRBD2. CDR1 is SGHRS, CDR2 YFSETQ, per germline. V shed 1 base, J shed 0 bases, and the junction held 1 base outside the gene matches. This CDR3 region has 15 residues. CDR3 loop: CASSLWGGSYNEQFF. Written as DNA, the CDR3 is TGCGCCAGCAGCTTGTGGGGGGGCTCCTACAATGAGCAGTTCTTC.

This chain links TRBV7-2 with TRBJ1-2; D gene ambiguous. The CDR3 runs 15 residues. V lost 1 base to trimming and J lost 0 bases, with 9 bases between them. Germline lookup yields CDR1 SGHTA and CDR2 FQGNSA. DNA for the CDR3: TGTGCCAGCAGCTTAGAAATGGGTACTAACTATGGCTACACCTTC. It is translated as CASSLEMGTNYGYTF.

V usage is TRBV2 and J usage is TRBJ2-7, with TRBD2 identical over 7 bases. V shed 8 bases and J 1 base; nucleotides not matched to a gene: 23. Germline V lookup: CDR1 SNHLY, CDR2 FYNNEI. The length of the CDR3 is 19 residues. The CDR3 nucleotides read TGTGCCAGCGCGCTGCAGCGGGATGATCTACTTGGGGGGTCCTACGAGCAGTACTTC. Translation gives CASALQRDDLLGGSYEQYF.

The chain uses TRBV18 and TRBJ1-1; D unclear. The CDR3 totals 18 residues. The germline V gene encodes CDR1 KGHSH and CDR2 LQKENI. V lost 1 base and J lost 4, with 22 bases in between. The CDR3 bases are TGTGCCAGCTCACCACTCTCTGGGGTGCCTAGGATAGGCACTGAAGCTTTCTTT. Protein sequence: CASSPLSGVPRIGTEAFF.

The CDR3 bases are TGTGCCAGAAGCTTCAGGGGGGGACTGCTTAACTATGGCTACACCTTC. This sequence encodes CARSFRGGLLNYGYTF. The V and J genes are TRBV4-2 and TRBJ1-2; 7 nucleotides align to TRBD1. Germline CDR1 and CDR2: LGHNA and YNFKEQ. This CDR3 contains 16 residues. V was pared by 9 bases and J by 1 base, with 14 bases of the junction left unmatched.

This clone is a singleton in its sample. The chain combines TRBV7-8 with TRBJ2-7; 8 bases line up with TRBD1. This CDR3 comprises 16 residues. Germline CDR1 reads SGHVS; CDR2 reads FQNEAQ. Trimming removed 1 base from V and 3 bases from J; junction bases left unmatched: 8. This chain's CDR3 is CASSLEGDRRSYEQYF. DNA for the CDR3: TGTGCCAGCAGCTTAGAGGGGGACAGGCGAAGCTACGAGCAGTACTTC.

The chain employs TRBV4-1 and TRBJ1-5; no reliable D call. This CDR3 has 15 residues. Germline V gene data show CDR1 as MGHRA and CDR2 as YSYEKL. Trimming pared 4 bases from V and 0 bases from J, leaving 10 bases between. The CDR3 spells CASSLKTDSNQPQHF. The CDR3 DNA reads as TGCGCCAGCAGCCTTAAAACGGATAGCAATCAGCCCCAGCATTTT.

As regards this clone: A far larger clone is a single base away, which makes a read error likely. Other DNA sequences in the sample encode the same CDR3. CDR3 bases: TGCGCCAGCAGCTTGGAAGGGACGTATGGCTACACCTTC. Residues: CASSLEGTYGYTF. The J gene is TRBJ1-2, the V gene TRBV5-1; D is possibly TRBD1 (5 bases). The V gene lost 0 bases and the J gene lost 5 bases, with 8 bases spanning the gap. From germline, CDR1 is SGHRS and CDR2 YFSETQ. The CDR3 covers 13 residues.

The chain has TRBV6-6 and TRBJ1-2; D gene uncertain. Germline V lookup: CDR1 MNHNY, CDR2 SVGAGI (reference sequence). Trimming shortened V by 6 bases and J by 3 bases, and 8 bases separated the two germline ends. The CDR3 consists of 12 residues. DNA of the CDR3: TGTGCCAGCAGAGGCGGGGACTATGGCTACACCTTC. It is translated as CASRGGDYGYTF.

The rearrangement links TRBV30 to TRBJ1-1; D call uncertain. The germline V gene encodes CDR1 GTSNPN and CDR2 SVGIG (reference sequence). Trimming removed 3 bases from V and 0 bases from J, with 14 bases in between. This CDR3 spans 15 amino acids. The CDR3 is CAWRDGFPMNTEAFF. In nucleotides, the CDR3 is TGTGCCTGGAGGGACGGATTTCCTATGAACACTGAAGCTTTCTTT. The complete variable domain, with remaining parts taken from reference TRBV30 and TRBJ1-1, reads SQTIHQWPATLVQPVGSPLSLECTVEGTSNPNLYWYRQAAGRGLQLLFYSVGIGQISSEVPQNLSASRPQDRQFILSSKKLLLSDSGFYLCAWRDGFPMNTEAFFGQGTRLTVV.

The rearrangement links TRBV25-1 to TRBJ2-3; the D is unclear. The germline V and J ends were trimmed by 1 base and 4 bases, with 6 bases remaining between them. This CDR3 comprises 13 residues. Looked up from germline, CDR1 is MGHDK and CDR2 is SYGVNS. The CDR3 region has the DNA TGTGCCAGCAGTGAATCACTTCCAGATACGCAGTATTTT. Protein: CASSESLPDTQYF.